This entry lists 30 T cell receptor beta chains sequenced from one sample in a study of PD-1 blockade in classical Hodgkin lymphoma. Specified time point: cycle 4 day 1 (C4D1), after about 6 weeks of nivolumab. Each and every patient relapsed after autologous stem cell transplantation, and patients got differing brentuximab vedotin exposure. Negative selection with magnetic separation was used to purify CD4+ T cells from thawed PBMCs. The table came from immunoSEQ multiplex PCR; TCRdb's copy has only in-frame clones and leaves some out. Among around 27,000 clones listed, approximately 89% were seen once. The sample was CD4+ T cells from blood, taken before the fourth cycle of nivolumab. The source is a human donor with classical Hodgkin lymphoma.

The rearrangement joins TRBV21-1 to TRBJ2-2; TRBD1 is the table's D call and was not checked against the DNA. TRBV21-1 is described as a pseudogene. This CDR3 comprises 19 residues. DNA of the CDR3: TGTGCCAGCAGCCCGTCGGGTTGGGGGGACAGGGGAAAAACCGGGGAGCTGTTTTTT. It translates to CASSPSGWGDRGKTGELFF.

The V gene is TRBV7-2, the J gene TRBJ2-7; TRBD2 agrees at 15 bases. The CDR3 is made up of 17 amino acids. The junction had 3 bases not matched to a gene; V was cut back by 0 bases and J by 3 bases. Germline CDR1 reads SGHTA; CDR2 reads FQGNSA. CDR3 residues: CASSLAGTSGRYYEQYF. Written as DNA, the CDR3 is TGTGCCAGCAGCTTAGCCGGGACTAGCGGGAGGTACTACGAGCAGTACTTC.

The J gene is TRBJ2-5, the V gene TRBV4-1; D gene uncertain. Germline CDR1 is MGHRA and CDR2 is YSYEKL. The V end lost 0 bases, the J end lost 9 bases, and 8 bases lay between the germline ends. The CDR3 has 12 residues. The CDR3 here is CASSQDRAAQYF. As DNA, the CDR3 is TGCGCCAGCAGCCAAGATCGTGCGGCCCAGTACTTC.

V is TRBV27 and J is TRBJ2-2, with D perhaps TRBD2 (6 bases). CDR1 is MNHEY and CDR2 is SMNVEV in the germline V gene (reference sequence). V was cut by 2 bases and J by 8 bases, with 12 bases left in between. The CDR3 is 14 residues long. This chain's CDR3 is CASSLKWREGELFF. The CDR3 region has the DNA TGTGCCAGCAGTTTAAAGTGGCGGGAAGGGGAGCTGTTTTTT.

The chain carries TRBV10-3 and TRBJ2-3, with TRBD2 as a possible D gene (5 bases). This CDR3 contains 15 residues. CDR1 is ENHRY, CDR2 SYGVKD, per germline. Trimming took off 3 bases at V and 0 bases at J, with 10 bases between the two ends. In DNA form, the CDR3 reads TGTGCCATCAGTGAATCGGACTCGAGCACAGATACGCAGTATTTT. Translation gives CAISESDSSTDTQYF.

The sample holds one count of this clone. The rearrangement links TRBV21-1 to TRBJ2-1; the table calls TRBD2, which could not be checked here. TRBV21-1 is classified as a pseudogene. This CDR3 has 14 amino acids. DNA of the CDR3: TGTGCCAGCAGCATCCGCATAGCGGGACGAGGGCCCGTCTTC. Amino acids: CASSIRIAGRGPVF.

The rearrangement links TRBV7-9 to TRBJ2-1; 16 nucleotides match TRBD2. The V gene end was trimmed by 5 bases and the J gene end by 10 bases; junction bases not matched to a gene: 8. Germline lookup yields CDR1 SEHNR and CDR2 FQNEAQ (reference sequence). This CDR3 contains 16 residues. The DNA for the CDR3 is TGTGCCAGCAGCCCCGGGACTAGCGGGGGGGCGGGGGAGCAGTTCTTC. Protein sequence: CASSPGTSGGAGEQFF.

The genes are TRBV30 and TRBJ2-3; TRBD2 matches at 13 bases. This CDR3 has 14 residues. The trim removed 5 bases at V and 4 bases at J, leaving 3 bases unmatched. Germline assignment: CDR1 GTSNPN and CDR2 SVGIG (reference sequence). CDR3 sequence: CAWGLAGAADTQYF. The CDR3 nucleotides are TGTGCCTGGGGACTAGCGGGAGCGGCAGATACGCAGTATTTT. The entire variable domain, with the rest obtained from reference TRBV30 and TRBJ2-3, is as follows: SQTIHQWPATLVQPVGSPLSLECTVEGTSNPNLYWYRQAAGRGLQLLFYSVGIGQISSEVPQNLSASRPQDRQFILSSKKLLLSDSGFYLCAWGLAGAADTQYFGPGTRLTVL.

The chain has TRBV27 and TRBJ1-5; D call uncertain. Germline CDR1 reads MNHEY; CDR2 reads SMNVEV (reference sequence). The CDR3 consists of 12 residues. V dropped 6 bases and J dropped 3 bases, with 6 bases sitting between them. CDR3 nucleotide sequence: TGTGCCAGCAGGACAAACAATCAGCCCCAGCATTTT. Translated, it gives CASRTNNQPQHF.

This CDR3 reads CASSPRLAGRYEQYF. In DNA, the CDR3 is TGTGCCAGCAGCCCCCGACTAGCGGGACGCTACGAGCAGTACTTC. The chain joins TRBV7-9 to TRBJ2-7; 11 bases are a match to TRBD2. From germline, CDR1 is SEHNR and CDR2 FQNEAQ (reference sequence). This CDR3 spans 15 amino acids. Losses at the gene ends were 5 bases for V and 3 bases for J; bases not matched to a gene: 6.

This chain connects TRBV19 to TRBJ2-7; 10 bases map to TRBD2. The CDR3 extends over 22 amino acids. Unmatched junction bases numbered 26, after V lost 1 base and J lost 5 bases. The germline V gene encodes CDR1 LNHDA and CDR2 SQIVND (reference sequence). As DNA, the CDR3 is TGTGCCAGTAGTATAGCCCAAGTCCTAATCGAATCTAGCGGGGGTCTTGAGGACGAGCAGTACTTC. Amino acid sequence: CASSIAQVLIESSGGLEDEQYF.

The V gene is TRBV6-1, the J gene TRBJ1-2; 8 bases agree with TRBD1. CDR3 length: 16 residues. The V segment lost 3 bases and the J segment 5 bases; nucleotides outside the gene matches: 11. The germline V gene has CDR1 MNHNS and CDR2 SASEGT. Here the CDR3 reads CASSDSSGTGSYGYTF. The CDR3 DNA reads as TGTGCCAGCAGTGATTCTTCCGGGACAGGATCTTATGGCTACACCTTC.

The chain couples TRBV11-2 to TRBJ1-2; D not resolved. Per the germline V gene, CDR1 is SGHAT and CDR2 is FQNNGV. There are 15 residues in the CDR3. Trimming pared 5 bases from V and 5 bases from J, leaving 18 bases between. DNA of the CDR3: TGTGCCAGCAGCATAGGACCACTTCAAGGGTATGGCTACACCTTC. This sequence encodes CASSIGPLQGYGYTF.

V is TRBV4-1 and J is TRBJ1-2, with TRBD1 identical over 8 bases. The CDR3 has 15 amino acids. The J segment lost 6 bases and the V segment lost 1 base, leaving 7 bases of the junction unmatched. Germline assignment: CDR1 MGHRA and CDR2 YSYEKL. CDR3: CASSQGQGRKDGYTF. The CDR3 DNA is TGCGCCAGCAGCCAAGGACAGGGGAGGAAAGATGGCTACACCTTC.

This clone was detected only once. The CDR3 nucleotides read TGTGCCAGCAGTTACTCGAACATCCAAGAGACCCAGTACTTC. It encodes CASSYSNIQETQYF. V usage is TRBV6-5 and J usage is TRBJ2-5; D unresolved. Trimming took 0 bases from V and 1 from J, leaving 6 bases between them. Germline loops: CDR1 MNHEY, CDR2 SVGAGI. The CDR3 totals 14 residues.

This chain joins TRBV14 and TRBJ1-4; D is ambiguous. V was clipped by 5 bases and J by 14 bases, with 18 bases between them. The germline V gene has CDR1 SGHDN and CDR2 FVKESK. This CDR3 region has 13 residues. CDR3 nucleotides: TGTGCCAGCAGCAACTCAGGAGGAGGGTCGCTGTTTTTT. It is translated as CASSNSGGGSLFF.

The CDR3 sequence is CASSPLGQGNTEAFF. CDR3 in DNA: TGTGCCAGCTCACCCTTGGGACAGGGGAACACTGAAGCTTTCTTT. The chain couples TRBV18 to TRBJ1-1, with 9 bases identical to TRBD1. Germline loops: CDR1 KGHSH, CDR2 LQKENI. CDR3 length equals 15 residues. Germline trimming cut 3 bases from V and 1 base from J; bases unmatched to any gene: 3.

The rearrangement links TRBV19 to TRBJ1-2; D might be TRBD1 (5 bases). Germline CDR1 and CDR2: LNHDA and SQIVND (reference sequence). The CDR3 length is 13 residues. Trimming removed 4 bases from V and 5 bases from J, with 11 bases in between. CDR3 sequence reads: CASSTYRTYGYTF. Written as DNA, the CDR3 is TGTGCCAGTAGTACGTACAGGACTTATGGCTACACCTTC.

V and J are TRBV28 and TRBJ1-1; 8 positions agree with TRBD1. The CDR3 is made up of 14 amino acids. The trim removed 6 bases at V and 11 bases at J, leaving 14 bases unmatched. Germline V gene data show CDR1 as MDHEN and CDR2 as SYDVKM. For the CDR3, the DNA is TGTGCCAGCAGCCTGCCAGGGGGCGCCTCTTCGGCTTTCTTT. Translating gives CASSLPGGASSAFF. Supplemented by reference TRBV28 and TRBJ1-1, the full variable domain reads DVKVTQSSRYLVKRTGEKVFLECVQDMDHENMFWYRQDPGLGLRLIYFSYDVKMKEKGDIPEGYSVSREKKERFSLILESASTNQTSMYLCASSLPGGASSAFFGQGTRLTVV.

V and J are TRBV28 and TRBJ2-3; 11 bases match TRBD2. The germline V gene encodes CDR1 MDHEN and CDR2 SYDVKM. There are 16 residues in the CDR3. Unmatched junction bases numbered 4, after V lost 4 bases and J lost 1 base. CDR3 DNA: TGTGCCAGCAGTTCGGTAGCGGGAGGGGGCACAGATACGCAGTATTTT. It yields the protein CASSSVAGGGTDTQYF.

V is TRBV4-1 and J is TRBJ2-1, with TRBD2 matching 13 bases. This CDR3 region has 17 residues. In germline, CDR1 is MGHRA, CDR2 YSYEKL. The J segment lost 8 bases and the V segment lost 2 bases, leaving 9 bases of the junction unmatched. Written as DNA, the CDR3 is TGCGCCAGCAGCCAACCCCCGGGACTAGCGGGATCGGATGAGCAGTTCTTC. Protein: CASSQPPGLAGSDEQFF.

V and J are TRBV9 and TRBJ2-2; D may be TRBD1 (6 bases). The CDR3 has 16 amino acids. The germline gives CDR1 SGDLS, CDR2 YYNGEE. Deletions cut 6 bases from V and 0 bases from J, with 15 bases between. CDR3 in amino acids: CASKGDRNANTGELFF. The CDR3 DNA reads TGTGCCAGCAAGGGAGACAGGAATGCGAACACCGGGGAGCTGTTTTTT.

V usage is TRBV2 and J usage is TRBJ2-4; 14 nucleotides line up with TRBD2. With 7 bases clipped from V and 3 bases from J, the junction kept 8 bases outside the gene matches. The CDR3 is 17 amino acids. CDR1 SNHLY and CDR2 FYNNEI come from the germline V gene. This CDR3 is CASTTSGRAVGKNIQYF. The CDR3 nucleotides are TGTGCCAGCACGACTAGCGGGAGGGCCGTCGGCAAAAACATTCAGTACTTC.

The chain employs TRBV18 and TRBJ2-3, with a possible D match to TRBD2 (6 bases). The germline V and J ends were trimmed by 3 bases and 6 bases, with 13 bases remaining between them. The length of the CDR3 is 14 residues. Germline V gene lookup returns CDR1 KGHSH and CDR2 LQKENI. The DNA for the CDR3 is TGTGCCAGCTCACCGGGACTCTCGCGGGATACGCAGTATTTT. It is translated as CASSPGLSRDTQYF.

Here the CDR3 reads CASSLRVNSNQPQHF. In DNA form, the CDR3 reads TGTGCCAGCAGCTTGCGAGTGAATAGCAATCAGCCCCAGCATTTT. The V gene is TRBV7-2, the J gene TRBJ1-5; D is undetermined. The CDR3 spans 15 residues. Per germline, CDR1 SGHTA and CDR2 FQGNSA. V was cut by 3 bases and J by 0 bases, with 9 bases left in between. The variable domain in full, completed from reference TRBV7-2 and TRBJ1-5, reads GAGVSQSPSNKVTEKGKDVELRCDPISGHTALYWYRQSLGQGLEFLIYFQGNSAPDKSGLPSDRFSAERTGGSVSTLTIQRTQQEDSAVYLCASSLRVNSNQPQHFGDGTRLSIL.

This clone was seen a handful of times. The chain combines TRBV6-5 with TRBJ2-1; D remains ambiguous. Trimming shortened V by 2 bases and J by 7 bases, and 15 bases separated the two germline ends. This CDR3 contains 15 residues. CDR1 MNHEY and CDR2 SVGAGI come from the germline V gene. CDR3 nucleotides: TGTGCCAGCAGTTACGATAGCTCCCGTAAGAATGAGCAGTTCTTC. This encodes CASSYDSSRKNEQFF.

This clone was counted between two and nine times. This chain links TRBV7-2 with TRBJ1-2; 9 nucleotides line up with TRBD1. Unmatched junction bases numbered 2, after V lost 5 bases and J lost 4 bases. There are 13 residues in the CDR3. Germline loops: CDR1 SGHTA, CDR2 FQGNSA. The DNA for the CDR3 is TGTGCCAGCAGCACGGGACAGGGCTATGGCTACACCTTC. This translates into CASSTGQGYGYTF.

J is TRBJ1-6 and V is TRBV28, with no clear D. The CDR3 length is 15 residues. V lost 6 bases and J lost 10, with 19 bases in between. Per germline, CDR1 MDHEN and CDR2 SYDVKM. CDR3 region: CASSTSTGRFSPLHF. For the CDR3, the DNA is TGTGCCAGCAGCACTTCCACTGGGAGGTTCTCACCCCTCCACTTT.

The chain recombines TRBV19 with TRBJ1-2; D possibly corresponds to TRBD1 (6 bases). In germline, CDR1 is LNHDA, CDR2 SQIVND (reference sequence). Trimming took 8 bases from V and 2 from J, leaving 15 bases between them. CDR3 length equals 14 residues. The CDR3 nucleotides read TGTGCCAGTGGGGGCGTGGAACGGAACTATGGCTACACCTTC. Amino acid sequence: CASGGVERNYGYTF.

This clone came up once. The chain combines TRBV7-2 with TRBJ2-2; TRBD2 matches at 13 bases. This CDR3 comprises 15 residues. CDR1 SGHTA and CDR2 FQGNSA come from the germline V gene. The V gene end was trimmed by 4 bases and the J gene end by 4 bases; junction bases not matched to a gene: 0. The CDR3: CASSWTSGSTGELFF. In DNA, the CDR3 is TGTGCCAGCAGCTGGACTAGCGGGAGCACCGGGGAGCTGTTTTTT.